Below are 19 T cell receptor beta chains sequenced from a single sample in a study of Graves' ophthalmopathy and Graves' hyperthyroidism. From RNA, the CDR3 regions of TCR beta chains were amplified and sequenced. Second-round multiplex PCR followed a first-round RT-PCR using HTBI primers. TCRdb recomputed calls from the multiplex PCR reads with MiXCR, one row per CDR3 protein. The sample has a few hundred thousand distinct CDR3 sequences; about two fifths are singletons. Sample: peripheral blood or thyroid tissue (not recorded which). These receptors originate from an adult man with Graves' hyperthyroidism.

The chain has TRBV7-9 and TRBJ2-3; 9 nucleotides align to TRBD2. CDR1 and CDR2 (germline): SEHNR, FQNEAQ (reference sequence). The CDR3 length is 18 residues. J gave up 5 bases and V 5 bases, and 17 bases lay outside the gene matches. The DNA for the CDR3 is TGTGCCAGCAGCCACCCTCCCCTTGGTAGCGGGGGACGAGATACGCAGTATTTT. Residues: CASSHPPLGSGGRDTQYF.

The table lists this clonotype with many counts. This chain joins TRBV28 and TRBJ1-6, with D perhaps TRBD1 (5 bases). The V gene's germline CDR1 is MDHEN and CDR2 SYDVKM. Trimming took off 5 bases at V and 4 bases at J, with 15 bases between the two ends. There are 16 residues in the CDR3. The CDR3 loop is CASSIGTGSYNSPLHF. The CDR3 coding sequence is TGTGCCAGCAGTATCGGGACGGGGTCGTATAATTCACCCCTCCACTTT.

This clonotype has a handful of counts. This may come from a read error, since a much larger clone is one base off. The rearrangement links TRBV5-1 to TRBJ1-1, with no clear D. Per the germline V gene, CDR1 is SGHRS and CDR2 is YFSETQ. The ends were cut back, 0 bases at V and 0 bases at J, with 12 bases in the middle. CDR3 length equals 16 residues. CDR3 sequence reads: CASSLDSTPMNTEAFF. CDR3 nucleotides: TGCGCCAGCAGCTTGGACAGCACACCCATGAACACTGAAGCTTTCTTT.

The chain joins TRBV7-2 to TRBJ1-1; D uncertain. Trimming took 2 bases from V and 0 from J, leaving 10 bases between them. This CDR3 region has 15 residues. From germline, CDR1 is SGHTA and CDR2 FQGNSA. The CDR3 sequence is CASSLSSGLNTEAFF. CDR3 nucleotides: TGTGCCAGCAGCTTATCTTCTGGGTTGAACACTGAAGCTTTCTTT. The entire variable domain, with the rest obtained from reference TRBV7-2 and TRBJ1-1, is as follows: GAGVSQSPSNKVTEKGKDVELRCDPISGHTALYWYRQSLGQGLEFLIYFQGNSAPDKSGLPSDRFSAERTGGSVSTLTIQRTQQEDSAVYLCASSLSSGLNTEAFFGQGTRLTVV.

Concerning this clonotype itself: At one end the junction does not follow the germline gene, possibly because of a read error. This chain connects TRBV10-3 to TRBJ2-7; 9 nucleotides line up with TRBD2. From germline, CDR1 is ENHRY and CDR2 SYGVKD. This CDR3 spans 16 amino acids. CDR3 DNA: TGTGCCAGCAGTTTACGAAGTCTAGCGGGACGCCTACGGCAGTACTTC. It yields the protein CASSLRSLAGRLRQYF.

The chain couples TRBV29-1 to TRBJ1-1, with D perhaps matching TRBD1 (6 bases). Germline assignment: CDR1 SQVTM and CDR2 ANQGSEA. The CDR3 extends over 11 amino acids. Trimming took 7 bases from V and 7 from J, leaving 13 bases between them. The CDR3 coding sequence is TGCAGCGCAATGACAGGAATTGAAGCTTTCTTT. It codes for CSAMTGIEAFF.

This clonotype occurred a few times. V gene TRBV7-8 combines with J gene TRBJ2-7; TRBD2 matches at 12 bases. The CDR3 is made up of 16 amino acids. Germline V CDR1 and CDR2: SGHVS, FQNEAQ. V gave up 3 bases and J gave up 2 bases; unmatched junction bases: 5. The chain's CDR3 is CASSLRLAGDPYEQYF. CDR3 in DNA: TGTGCCAGCAGCTTGCGACTAGCGGGAGACCCCTACGAGCAGTACTTC.

This chain joins TRBV25-1 and TRBJ1-1; TRBD1 matches at 7 bases. Trimming took 6 bases from V and 5 from J; bases not matched to a gene: 9. Germline loops: CDR1 MGHDK, CDR2 SYGVNS. This CDR3 is 14 amino acids long. CDR3 amino acids: CASRDQTGWTEAFF. CDR3 in DNA: TGTGCCAGCAGAGATCAGACAGGGTGGACTGAAGCTTTCTTT. The variable domain in full, completed from reference TRBV25-1 and TRBJ1-1, reads EADIYQTPRYLVIGTGKKITLECSQTMGHDKMYWYQQDPGMELHLIHYSYGVNSTEKGDLSSESTVSRIRTEHFPLTLESARPSHTSQYLCASRDQTGWTEAFFGQGTRLTVV.

Of note for this clonotype: The germline gene is not matched at one end of the junction; a read error may be the cause. The chain is built from TRBV7-7 and TRBJ1-6, with 9 positions matching TRBD1. The CDR3 consists of 15 residues. Per germline, CDR1 SSHAT and CDR2 FNYEAQ (reference sequence). The CDR3 DNA is TGTGCTAGCAGCTTACTAACAGGGGGCGTTTCACCCCTCCACTTT. Translation gives CASSLLTGGVSPLHF.

The gene calls are TRBV7-2 and TRBJ1-2; TRBD1 matches at 9 bases. The V gene end was trimmed by 2 bases and the J gene end by 7 bases; junction bases not matched to a gene: 8. The CDR3 loop spans 15 amino acids. Germline values: CDR1 SGHTA, CDR2 FQGNSA. The CDR3 sequence: CASSLTGTGSLGYTF. CDR3 nucleotide sequence: TGTGCCAGCAGCTTAACCGGGACAGGGAGTCTTGGCTACACCTTC.

With respect to this clonotype: This may be a read error: a much more frequent sequence differs by one nucleotide. V is TRBV5-1 and J is TRBJ1-3, with a possible D match to TRBD1 (5 bases). The V end lost 0 bases, the J end lost 2 bases, and 15 bases lay between the germline ends. Germline loops: CDR1 SGHRS, CDR2 YFSETQ. The CDR3 is made up of 17 amino acids. The CDR3 nucleotides are TGCGCCAGCAGCTTGGAAGGACATCTCAGCCCTGGAAACACCATATATTTT. It yields the protein CASSLEGHLSPGNTIYF.

The J gene is TRBJ2-5, the V gene TRBV7-2; no clear D. Trimming stripped 5 bases from V and 5 bases from J, with 9 bases between. Germline V CDR1 and CDR2: SGHTA, FQGNSA. This CDR3 spans 12 amino acids. DNA for the CDR3: TGTGCCAGCAGCGTGAGTGGGGAGACCCAGTACTTC. Protein product: CASSVSGETQYF.

This clonotype has a handful of counts. The V and J genes are TRBV6-6 and TRBJ1-2; no definite D call. Looked up from germline, CDR1 is MNHNY and CDR2 is SVGAGI (reference sequence). The CDR3 has 11 amino acids. V was cut by 8 bases and J by 3 bases, with 7 bases left in between. CDR3 amino acids: CASWNDYGYTF. DNA of the CDR3: TGTGCCAGCTGGAACGACTATGGCTACACCTTC.

This clonotype was picked up a small number of times. This sequence joins TRBV7-6 and TRBJ2-6; D uncertain. Trimming left V 7 bases short and J 3 bases short, with 10 bases between. The CDR3 is 14 residues long. Germline CDR1 and CDR2: SGHVS and FNYEAQ. CDR3 in amino acids: CASTKILGANVLTF. CDR3 DNA sequence: TGTGCCAGCACCAAAATTCTTGGGGCCAACGTCCTGACTTTC.

This clonotype was recorded a few times. This chain joins TRBV7-3 and TRBJ1-2; D is unresolved. The CDR3 contains 14 residues. The V gene's germline CDR1 is SGHTA and CDR2 FQGTGA. The germline V and J ends were trimmed by 1 base and 4 bases, with 10 bases remaining between them. The CDR3 sequence: CASSLMGGSYGYTF. The CDR3 DNA follows: TGTGCCAGCAGCTTAATGGGAGGTAGCTATGGCTACACCTTC.

The chain joins TRBV24-1 to TRBJ1-5; D gene unclear. The CDR3 length is 15 residues. The germline V gene has CDR1 KGHDR and CDR2 SFDVKD. The ends were cut back, 5 bases at V and 5 bases at J, with 15 bases in the middle. The CDR3 DNA reads as TGTGCCACCAGTGCTGGCCTCGGCAGGTATCAGCCCCAGCATTTT. Translation gives CATSAGLGRYQPQHF.

The gene calls are TRBV7-9 and TRBJ1-3; TRBD1 might be the D (6 bases). Germline V CDR1 and CDR2: SEHNR, FQNEAQ (reference sequence). The V gene lost 5 bases and the J gene lost 1 base, with 9 bases spanning the gap. The CDR3 runs to 14 residues. The DNA of the CDR3 is TGTGCCAGCAGCCCAGGACAGTCTGGAAACACCATATATTTT. Its protein is CASSPGQSGNTIYF.

V and J are TRBV29-1 and TRBJ2-7; 12 bases match TRBD2. Germline CDR1 SQVTM, CDR2 ANQGSEA. CDR3 length equals 13 residues. The trim removed 7 bases at V and 6 bases at J, leaving 7 bases unmatched. CDR3 loop: CSAGLAGSREQYF. The CDR3 bases are TGCAGCGCCGGACTAGCGGGGAGCCGCGAGCAGTACTTC.

The chain uses TRBV10-3 and TRBJ2-5, with TRBD2 matching over 12 bases. This CDR3 spans 15 amino acids. Trimming took 6 bases from V and 5 from J; bases not matched to a gene: 7. Germline V gene lookup returns CDR1 ENHRY and CDR2 SYGVKD. In DNA, the CDR3 is TGTGCCATCAGGGCCGGGACTAGCGGGCGGGAGACCCAGTACTTC. It yields the protein CAIRAGTSGRETQYF.